This TCR beta chain was sequenced in a study of OX40 agonist ivuxolimab in advanced cancers. Turning to the study itself: The dose-escalation group included hepatocellular carcinoma, melanoma, renal cell carcinoma and head and neck cancer.

CDR3 length: 14 residues. With 10 bases clipped from V and 0 bases from J, the junction kept 6 bases outside the gene matches. From germline, CDR1 is ENHRY and CDR2 SYGVKD. With baseline, cycle 4 day 1, and cycle 7 day 1 as timepoints, blood was sampled. Using immunoSEQ multiplex PCR, the repertoire was profiled, and TCRdb retains in-frame clones only, with some absent. The table lists tens of thousands of clones, just under 95% of them singletons. This TCR came from an adult with an advanced solid tumor such as melanoma, head and neck, liver or kidney cancer. This sample comprised CD4+ or CD8+ T cells sorted from blood, obtained in a trial of the OX40 agonist ivuxolimab. The chain couples TRBV10-3 to TRBJ2-1; 7 bases map to TRBD2. The CDR3 here is CATQAGLSYNEQFF. The CDR3 DNA reads TGTGCCACTCAAGCGGGACTCTCCTACAATGAGCAGTTCTTC.